The present T cell receptor beta chain was sequenced within a study of OX40 agonist ivuxolimab in advanced cancers. The protocol was immunoSEQ multiplex PCR, while the TCRdb copy is restricted to in-frame clones and leaves out a portion. The sample has more than 80,000 clones, under 95% seen once. Comment on this clone: Antigen specificity is unknown.

Whole-study findings and limits: In a subset of nonresponders, normalized T-cell clonal expansion was also low.

Germline CDR1 is LNHDA and CDR2 is SQIVND (reference sequence). J lost 4 bases, V lost 1 base, and 7 bases had no gene match. This CDR3 has 16 amino acids. The receptor comes from an adult with an advanced solid tumor such as melanoma, head and neck, liver or kidney cancer. The chain recombines TRBV19 with TRBJ2-1; 7 bases align to TRBD1. Sequenced material: CD4+ or CD8+ T cells sorted from blood, taken in a trial of the OX40 agonist ivuxolimab. CDR3 sequence: CASSIVEGGRYNEQFF. The DNA for the CDR3 is TGTGCCAGTAGTATAGTTGAAGGGGGCAGGTACAATGAGCAGTTCTTC.